This TCR beta chain was retrieved from a study of OX40 agonist ivuxolimab in advanced cancers. TCRdb's copy holds only in-frame clones and misses some; the assay was immunoSEQ multiplex PCR. The table has about 32,000 clones, just over 90% seen once. Study observations and caveats: The 0.1-3.0 mg/kg partial responders had among the lowest clonal expansion.

On this clone: The target antigen is unknown.

Specimen: CD4+ or CD8+ T cells sorted from blood, collected in a trial of the OX40 agonist ivuxolimab. This receptor was taken from an adult with an advanced solid tumor such as melanoma, head and neck, liver or kidney cancer.

The CDR3 nucleotides read TGTGCCAGCAGTGAAGAAGCCGGCGTGAACACTGAAGCTTTCTTT. It is translated as CASSEEAGVNTEAFF. J is TRBJ1-1 and V is TRBV6-1; no reliable D call. The CDR3 extends over 15 amino acids. Germline CDR1 reads MNHNS; CDR2 reads SASEGT. V lost 1 base, J lost 0 bases, and 9 bases lay in between.